One and the same sample provided the 24 T cell receptor beta chains below, sequenced in a study of blood T cells in healthy people across ages. A J-beta primer mix and a sample-barcoded 5' primer were used in a second PCR of about 7 to 12 cycles. TCRdb re-analysed the 5' RACE reads in MiXCR, keeping a single row per CDR3 protein. The sample carries some 1,800,000 distinct CDR3 sequences, roughly two fifths recorded once. Sequencing used blood. The source is a human donor in good health.

In the case of this clonotype: An end of the junction does not agree with germline; a read error may underlie this. The chain uses TRBV4-1 and TRBJ1-5; tentative D call: TRBD1 (5 bases). The germline gives CDR1 MGHRA, CDR2 YSYEKL. This CDR3 has 13 amino acids. CDR3 residues: CVSSQGRDQPQHF. The CDR3 nucleotides are TGCGTCAGCAGCCAAGGTCGGGACCAGCCCCAGCATTTT.

The rearrangement links TRBV5-1 to TRBJ1-2, with D maybe TRBD1 (5 bases). Trimming removed 0 bases at V and 11 bases at J, with 26 bases between. This CDR3 region has 17 residues. Germline V gene lookup returns CDR1 SGHRS and CDR2 YFSETQ. Here the CDR3 DNA reads TGCGCCAGCAGCTTGGGATCAGGGTTGGCACTGGTCGGCGGGTACACCTTC. Its translation is CASSLGSGLALVGGYTF.

This clonotype was observed a handful of times. The V and J genes are TRBV25-1 and TRBJ1-2; TRBD1 agrees at 8 bases. The ends lost 3 bases at V and 5 bases at J; junction bases unmatched: 11. Germline values: CDR1 MGHDK, CDR2 SYGVNS. The CDR3 loop spans 16 amino acids. CDR3 region: CASSDSPQQGVYGYTF. The CDR3 DNA follows: TGTGCCAGCAGTGATTCTCCTCAACAGGGGGTTTATGGCTACACCTTC.

The J gene is TRBJ2-1, the V gene TRBV20-1; D unresolved. The CDR3 is 11 residues long. From germline, CDR1 is DFQATT and CDR2 SNEGSKA (reference sequence). Trimming pared 4 bases from V and 5 bases from J, leaving 6 bases between. CDR3: CSANLHNEQFF. CDR3 coding DNA: TGCAGTGCTAACCTCCACAATGAGCAGTTCTTC.

This clonotype was picked up a small number of times. V and J are TRBV29-1 and TRBJ1-1, with D perhaps matching TRBD1 (5 bases). Germline values: CDR1 SQVTM, CDR2 ANQGSEA. V was cut by 6 bases and J by 4 bases, with 15 bases left in between. The CDR3 sequence is 13 residues long. Written as DNA, the CDR3 is TGCAGCGTCCAGGAGGGGATCGGCACTGAAGCTTTCTTT. Its protein product is CSVQEGIGTEAFF.

This clonotype has a handful of counts. This chain connects TRBV29-1 to TRBJ2-7; either TRBD1 or TRBD2 may fit D (6 bases each). This CDR3 region has 12 residues. CDR1 and CDR2 (germline): SQVTM, ANQGSEA. The V gene lost 5 bases and the J gene lost 6 bases, with 14 bases spanning the gap. The CDR3: CSVTIGGGEQYF. The CDR3 DNA reads TGCAGCGTTACGATAGGAGGGGGCGAGCAGTACTTC.

The rearrangement links TRBV20-1 to TRBJ2-1; a weak D match, TRBD2 (5 bases). Germline CDR1 and CDR2: DFQATT and SNEGSKA (reference sequence). The CDR3 length is 12 residues. Trimming stripped 5 bases from V and 6 bases from J, with 11 bases between. CDR3 in amino acids: CSAERGSNEQFF. CDR3 in DNA: TGCAGTGCTGAACGGGGTTCCAATGAGCAGTTCTTC.

CDR3 coding DNA: TGTGCCAGCAGCTTAACGCCGTCTATTAGCAACGAGCAGTACTTC. Translated: CASSLTPSISNEQYF. The chain links TRBV7-3 to TRBJ2-4; D gene ambiguous. The tail of the sequence fits TRBJ2-7 better, so the J call may be wrong. The CDR3 extends over 15 amino acids. The germline V gene has CDR1 SGHTA and CDR2 FQGTGA.

The V gene is TRBV14, the J gene TRBJ1-1, with unresolved D. Germline CDR1 and CDR2: SGHDN and FVKESK. V lost 0 bases and J 4 bases, leaving 15 bases between the germline ends. The CDR3 length is 16 residues. The CDR3: CASSQEVWSLGTEAFF. The CDR3 DNA sequence: TGTGCCAGCAGCCAAGAGGTCTGGTCTCTGGGCACTGAAGCTTTCTTT.

Only a few counts were recorded for this clonotype. The rearrangement uses TRBV5-1 and TRBJ2-1; the D is unclear. Trimming took off 4 bases at V and 8 bases at J, with 10 bases between the two ends. CDR3 size: 12 residues. Looked up from germline, CDR1 is SGHRS and CDR2 is YFSETQ. Here the CDR3 reads CASSPEGHEQFF. CDR3 nucleotides: TGCGCCAGCAGCCCTGAAGGGCATGAGCAGTTCTTC.

The V and J genes are TRBV28 and TRBJ1-5; D is undetermined. Germline CDR1 and CDR2: MDHEN and SYDVKM. This CDR3 is 16 amino acids long. V was pared by 4 bases and J by 6 bases, with 19 bases between. CDR3 sequence (DNA): TGTGCCAGCAGTTGCGTGAGGTTCCCTAATTGTCAGCCCCAGCATTTT. Its protein is CASSCVRFPNCQPQHF.

Of note for this clonotype: At one end, the junction sequence differs from germline, possibly due to a read error. The chain joins TRBV6-4 to TRBJ2-2, with TRBD2 matching 7 bases. The CDR3 spans 14 residues. Germline V lookup: CDR1 MRHNA, CDR2 SNTAGT. The CDR3: CASSETWTSGELFF. The CDR3 nucleotides read TGTGCCAGCAGTGAGACCTGGACAAGCGGGGAGTTGTTTTTT.

This clonotype appeared a few times. The chain recombines TRBV7-2 with TRBJ2-4; D not resolved. Trimming shortened V by 2 bases and J by 7 bases, and 6 bases separated the two germline ends. CDR3 length: 12 amino acids. Germline CDR1 reads SGHTA; CDR2 reads FQGNSA. The CDR3 DNA reads TGTGCCAGCAGCTTACAAAGGAACATTCAGTACTTC. This codes for CASSLQRNIQYF.

In this sample, this clonotype turned up many times. The CDR3 DNA sequence: TGTGCCAGCAGCTTAGCGGGAAAGCAGTACGAGCAGTACTTC. It yields the protein CASSLAGKQYEQYF. This chain joins TRBV9 and TRBJ2-7; 8 nucleotides agree with TRBD2. The CDR3 is 14 residues long. In germline, CDR1 is SGDLS, CDR2 YYNGEE. J was trimmed by 4 bases and V by 4 bases; bases with no gene match: 7.

This clonotype was seen only a few times. The rearrangement uses TRBV4-2 and TRBJ1-2, with no clear D. The CDR3 runs to 18 residues. From germline, CDR1 is LGHNA and CDR2 YNFKEQ. Trimming took 8 bases from V and 0 from J, leaving 25 bases between them. The CDR3 reads CASLPPRSPFPANYGYTF. The CDR3 DNA is TGTGCCAGCCTCCCCCCGAGGTCTCCATTCCCAGCTAACTATGGCTACACCTTC.

This clonotype was seen more than once but under ten times. V usage is TRBV6-4 and J usage is TRBJ2-1; weak D call: TRBD2 (5 bases). Germline CDR1 reads MRHNA; CDR2 reads SNTAGT. The CDR3 length is 16 residues. The V gene lost 5 bases and the J gene lost 1 base, with 15 bases spanning the gap. This chain's CDR3 is CASSLRAENSYNEQFF. The CDR3 nucleotides are TGTGCCAGCAGTCTACGAGCGGAAAATTCCTACAATGAGCAGTTCTTC.

This clonotype occurred a few times. This chain uses TRBV7-2 with TRBJ2-3; 14 positions match TRBD2. V lost 8 bases to trimming and J lost 4 bases; unmatched junction nucleotides: 2. The CDR3 length is 14 residues. The germline V gene has CDR1 SGHTA and CDR2 FQGNSA. CDR3 nucleotide sequence: TGTGCCAGCGGGACTAGCGGGGGCTCAGATACGCAGTATTTT. Its translation: CASGTSGGSDTQYF.

The CDR3 here is CASSLAGLAGSGANVLTF. The DNA of the CDR3 is TGCGCCAGCAGCTTGGCCGGCCTAGCGGGCTCTGGGGCCAACGTCCTGACTTTC. The chain combines TRBV5-1 with TRBJ2-6, with 8 bases that match TRBD2. The CDR3 sequence is 18 residues long. Trimming removed 0 bases from V and 0 bases from J; junction bases left unmatched: 5. Germline loops: CDR1 SGHRS, CDR2 YFSETQ. Based on the CDR3 plus reference TRBV5-1 and TRBJ2-6, the full variable domain is KAGVTQTPRYLIKTRGQQVTLSCSPISGHRSVSWYQQTPGQGLQFLFEYFSETQRNKGNFPGRFSGRQFSNSRSEMNVSTLELGDSALYLCASSLAGLAGSGANVLTFGAGSRLTVL.

The gene calls are TRBV9 and TRBJ2-7, with D hard to call. The CDR3 is 15 amino acids. Trimming stripped 3 bases from V and 0 bases from J, with 13 bases between. CDR1 and CDR2 (germline): SGDLS, YYNGEE. The CDR3 bases are TGTGCCAGCAGCGCGTTTCCCGGGCCCTCCTACGAGCAGTACTTC. As protein: CASSAFPGPSYEQYF.

This chain uses TRBV7-2 with TRBJ1-2, with no clear D. V lost 0 bases and J lost 0, with 5 bases in between. The CDR3 covers 14 residues. Germline CDR1 SGHTA, CDR2 FQGNSA. As DNA, the CDR3 is TGTGCCAGCAGCTTAGCGTGGGCTAACTATGGCTACACCTTC. It specifies CASSLAWANYGYTF.

As to this clonotype: At one of its ends the junction is not consistent with the germline gene, which may arise from a read error. This sequence joins TRBV3-1 and TRBJ1-5, with 7 bases matching TRBD1. CDR1 is LGHDT, CDR2 YNNKEL, per germline (reference sequence). This CDR3 has 15 amino acids. Written as DNA, the CDR3 is TGCGCCAGCAGCCAGGCAGGGGGGAGCAATCAGCCCCAGCATTTT. Amino acids: CASSQAGGSNQPQHF.

V and J are TRBV4-1 and TRBJ1-1; 7 nucleotides match TRBD1. V lost 4 bases and J lost 8; bases outside the gene matches: 10. The CDR3 consists of 14 residues. Looked up from germline, CDR1 is MGHRA and CDR2 is YSYEKL. The CDR3 here is CASSPPTPDREAFF. The CDR3 nucleotides are TGCGCCAGCAGCCCCCCGACCCCGGACAGGGAAGCTTTCTTT.

The V call is TRBV9, the J call TRBJ1-1, with 12 bases matching TRBD1. Trimming removed 4 bases from V and 2 bases from J; junction bases left unmatched: 6. Germline CDR1 and CDR2: SGDLS and YYNGEE. The CDR3 covers 16 residues. CDR3: CASSTPGQGANTEAFF. CDR3 DNA sequence: TGTGCCAGCAGCACGCCGGGACAGGGGGCTAACACTGAAGCTTTCTTT.

The chain combines TRBV20-1 with TRBJ2-2; 9 bases match TRBD1. Germline-derived CDR1 and CDR2 are DFQATT and SNEGSKA (reference sequence). The junction had 7 bases not matched to a gene; V was cut back by 0 bases and J by 5 bases. CDR3 length: 16 amino acids. CDR3 sequence (DNA): TGCAGTGCTAGAGAGCCGGGACAGGGTGAAACCGGGGAGCTGTTTTTT. Protein product: CSAREPGQGETGELFF.